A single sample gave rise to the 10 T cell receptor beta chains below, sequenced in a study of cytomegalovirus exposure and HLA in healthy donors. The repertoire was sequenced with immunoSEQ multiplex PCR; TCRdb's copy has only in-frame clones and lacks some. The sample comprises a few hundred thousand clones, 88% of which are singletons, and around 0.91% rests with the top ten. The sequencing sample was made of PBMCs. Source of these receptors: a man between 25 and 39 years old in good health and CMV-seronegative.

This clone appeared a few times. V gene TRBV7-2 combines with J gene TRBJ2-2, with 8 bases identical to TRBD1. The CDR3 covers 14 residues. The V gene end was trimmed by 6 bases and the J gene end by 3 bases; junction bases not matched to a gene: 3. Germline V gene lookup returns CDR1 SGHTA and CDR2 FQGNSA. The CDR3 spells CASRQTGDTGELFF. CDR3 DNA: TGTGCCAGCAGACAGACAGGGGACACCGGGGAGCTGTTTTTT.

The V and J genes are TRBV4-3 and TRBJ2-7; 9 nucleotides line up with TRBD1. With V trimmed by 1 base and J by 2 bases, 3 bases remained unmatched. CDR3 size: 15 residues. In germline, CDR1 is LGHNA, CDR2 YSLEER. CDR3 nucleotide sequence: TGCGCCAGCAGCCAAGTGTGGGACAGGGCCTACGAGCAGTACTTC. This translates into CASSQVWDRAYEQYF.

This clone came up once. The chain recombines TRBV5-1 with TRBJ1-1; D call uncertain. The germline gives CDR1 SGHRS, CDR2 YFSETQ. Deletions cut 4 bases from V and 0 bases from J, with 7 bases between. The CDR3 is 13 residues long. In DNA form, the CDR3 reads TGCGCCAGCAGCAAACAGCTGAACACTGAAGCTTTCTTT. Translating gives CASSKQLNTEAFF.

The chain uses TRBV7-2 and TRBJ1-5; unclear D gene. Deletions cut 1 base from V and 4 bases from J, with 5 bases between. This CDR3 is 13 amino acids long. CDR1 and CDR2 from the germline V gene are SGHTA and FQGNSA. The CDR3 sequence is CASSLDGNQPQHF. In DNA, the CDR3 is TGTGCCAGCAGCTTAGACGGGAATCAGCCCCAGCATTTT.

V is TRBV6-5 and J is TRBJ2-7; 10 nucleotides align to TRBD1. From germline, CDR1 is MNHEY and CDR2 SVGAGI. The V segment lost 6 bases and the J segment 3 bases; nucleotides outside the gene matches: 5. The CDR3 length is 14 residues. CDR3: CASRGQGPGYEQYF. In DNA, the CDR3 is TGTGCCAGCAGGGGACAGGGGCCTGGCTACGAGCAGTACTTC.

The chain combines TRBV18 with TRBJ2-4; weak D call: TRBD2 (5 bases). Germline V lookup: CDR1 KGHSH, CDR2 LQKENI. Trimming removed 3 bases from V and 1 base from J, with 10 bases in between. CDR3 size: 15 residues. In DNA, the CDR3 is TGTGCCAGCTCACCTGTCGGGGAGGCCAAAAACATTCAGTACTTC. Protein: CASSPVGEAKNIQYF.

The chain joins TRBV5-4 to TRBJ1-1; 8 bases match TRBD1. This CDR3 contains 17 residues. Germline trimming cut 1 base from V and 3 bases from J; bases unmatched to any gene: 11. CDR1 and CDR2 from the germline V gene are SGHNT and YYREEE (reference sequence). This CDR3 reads CASSLSWQGAKYTEAFF. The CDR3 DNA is TGTGCCAGCAGCTTGTCGTGGCAGGGGGCTAAGTACACTGAAGCTTTCTTT.

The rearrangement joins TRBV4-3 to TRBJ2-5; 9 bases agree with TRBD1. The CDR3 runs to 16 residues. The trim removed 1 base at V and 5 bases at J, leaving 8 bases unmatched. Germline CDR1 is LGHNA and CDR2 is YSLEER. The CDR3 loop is CASSQGGDRVQETQYF. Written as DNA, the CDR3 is TGCGCCAGCAGCCAAGGGGGGGACAGGGTCCAGGAGACCCAGTACTTC.

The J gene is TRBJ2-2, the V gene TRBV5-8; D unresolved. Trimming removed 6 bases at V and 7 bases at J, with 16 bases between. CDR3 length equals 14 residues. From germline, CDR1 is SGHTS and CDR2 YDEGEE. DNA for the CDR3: TGTGCCAGCATCCCGCCGAAAAGCGTCGGGGAGCTGTTTTTT. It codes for CASIPPKSVGELFF.

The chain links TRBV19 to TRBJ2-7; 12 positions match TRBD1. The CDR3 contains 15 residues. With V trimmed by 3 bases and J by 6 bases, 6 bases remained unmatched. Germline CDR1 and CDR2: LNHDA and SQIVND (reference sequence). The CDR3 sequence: CASSITGTGGREQYF. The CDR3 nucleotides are TGTGCCAGTAGTATCACCGGGACAGGGGGCCGCGAGCAGTACTTC. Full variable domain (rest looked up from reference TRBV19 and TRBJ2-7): DGGITQSPKYLFRKEGQNVTLSCEQNLNHDAMYWYRQDPGQGLRLIYYSQIVNDFQKGDIAEGYSVSREKKESFPLTVTSAQKNPTAFYLCASSITGTGGREQYFGPGTRLTVT.